One sample yielded the 19 T cell receptor beta chains listed below, sequenced in a study of T cell changes during pregnancy in multiple sclerosis. The protocol was immunoSEQ multiplex PCR, while the TCRdb copy is restricted to in-frame clones and leaves out a portion. The table lists tens of thousands of clones, more than 90% of them singletons. Sample: CD4+ T cells from peripheral blood mononuclear cells, taken in the second trimester of pregnancy. The receptors here all came from a female donor with multiple sclerosis, enrolled in a pregnancy study.

This chain uses TRBV6-5 with TRBJ2-2; D call uncertain. This CDR3 contains 15 residues. The V gene lost 0 bases and the J gene lost 3 bases, with 8 bases spanning the gap. Germline values: CDR1 MNHEY, CDR2 SVGAGI. The CDR3 sequence: CASSYSYSYTGELFF. CDR3 bases: TGTGCCAGCAGTTACTCGTACAGCTACACCGGGGAGCTGTTTTTT.

The chain carries TRBV6-6 and TRBJ2-1, with TRBD2 matching over 7 bases. V dropped 2 bases and J dropped 6; count of bases not matched to a gene: 4. CDR3 length: 14 amino acids. Germline loops: CDR1 MNHNY, CDR2 SVGAGI (reference sequence). Here the CDR3 reads CASSYTRTSNEQFF. CDR3 bases: TGTGCCAGCAGTTACACCCGGACTAGCAATGAGCAGTTCTTC.

In its sample, this clone was seen a few times. V usage is TRBV11-2 and J usage is TRBJ1-1; D remains unclear. The germline V and J ends were trimmed by 3 bases and 1 base, with 6 bases remaining between them. CDR1 is SGHAT, CDR2 FQNNGV, per germline. The length of the CDR3 is 13 residues. This chain's CDR3 is CASSFLRNTEAFF. The CDR3, as DNA: TGTGCCAGCAGCTTTCTGAGGAACACTGAAGCTTTCTTT.

DNA for the CDR3: TGTGCCAGCAGCCTCTACAGGGAGAACACTGAAGCTTTCTTT. It codes for CASSLYRENTEAFF. The chain is built from TRBV7-3 and TRBJ1-1; D may be TRBD1 (6 bases). Germline-derived CDR1 and CDR2 are SGHTA and FQGTGA. Trimming removed 5 bases at V and 1 base at J, with 11 bases between. CDR3 length: 14 residues.

The V and J genes are TRBV18 and TRBJ1-3, with 8 bases lining up with TRBD1. The germline V gene has CDR1 KGHSH and CDR2 LQKENI. V was clipped by 3 bases and J by 2 bases; unmatched bases: 6. This CDR3 spans 16 amino acids. The CDR3 loop is CASSPNTGGAGNTIYF. The CDR3 region has the DNA TGTGCCAGCTCACCTAATACAGGGGGAGCTGGAAACACCATATATTTT.

The genes are TRBV18 and TRBJ2-7; the D gene is possibly TRBD1 (7 bases). Germline assignment: CDR1 KGHSH and CDR2 LQKENI. The CDR3 extends over 15 amino acids. Trimming removed 2 bases from V and 6 bases from J, with 17 bases in between. CDR3 coding DNA: TGTGCCAGCTCACCAGGGGTCCAGGGGGGCTCCGAGCAGTACTTC. Residues: CASSPGVQGGSEQYF.

This chain connects TRBV5-8 to TRBJ1-1; 9 bases agree with TRBD1. The CDR3 runs 13 residues. The junction had 6 bases not matched to a gene; V was cut back by 9 bases and J by 3 bases. The germline CDR1 and CDR2 sequences are SGHTS and YDEGEE. CDR3 sequence: CANPGQGYTEAFF. The CDR3 DNA is TGTGCCAACCCGGGACAGGGTTACACTGAAGCTTTCTTT. Based on the CDR3 plus reference TRBV5-8 and TRBJ1-1, the full variable domain is EAGVTQSPTHLIKTRGQQATLRCSPISGHTSVYWYQQALGLGLQFLLWYDEGEERNRGNFPPRFSGRQFPNYSSELNVNALELEDSALYLCANPGQGYTEAFFGQGTRLTVV.

The chain links TRBV6-1 to TRBJ1-5, with TRBD1 as a possible D gene (5 bases). The V gene lost 1 base and the J gene lost 6 bases, with 10 bases spanning the gap. The CDR3 sequence is 14 residues long. Germline CDR1 is MNHNS and CDR2 is SASEGT. CDR3 residues: CASSEVGPGQPQHF. CDR3 coding DNA: TGTGCCAGCAGTGAAGTGGGGCCGGGTCAGCCCCAGCATTTT.

This clone was detected only once. The chain employs TRBV11-3 and TRBJ1-1; a weak D match, TRBD1 (5 bases). Germline V CDR1 and CDR2: SGHNT, YENEEA. The CDR3 covers 13 residues. Between the trimmed V and J ends, which lost 5 bases and 14 bases, there was a span of 21 bases. This CDR3 reads CASSPTAQSHSFF. DNA of the CDR3: TGTGCCAGCAGCCCGACAGCCCAGAGTCACTCGTTCTTT.

V usage is TRBV6-5 and J usage is TRBJ1-5, with 7 bases that match TRBD1. The CDR3 is made up of 14 amino acids. With V trimmed by 6 bases and J by 3 bases, 5 bases remained unmatched. CDR1 and CDR2 (germline): MNHEY, SVGAGI. The CDR3 DNA follows: TGTGCCAGCAGGGTGGGACAGCTCAATCAGCCCCAGCATTTT. Translating gives CASRVGQLNQPQHF.

This clone was recorded once. The chain has TRBV19 and TRBJ1-2; D gene ambiguous. Trimming removed 7 bases from V and 2 bases from J, with 11 bases in between. Germline V gene sequence: CDR1 LNHDA, CDR2 SQIVND (reference sequence). This CDR3 spans 13 amino acids. CDR3 DNA: TGTGCCAGTATGAGAGGCGGCAACTATGGCTACACCTTC. It is translated as CASMRGGNYGYTF.

This clone was picked up one time. This sequence joins TRBV10-2 and TRBJ2-1; perhaps TRBD2 as D (5 bases). Germline values: CDR1 WSHSY, CDR2 SAAADI. V lost 8 bases and J lost 6, with 20 bases in between. The CDR3 has 15 residues. DNA for the CDR3: TGCGCCAGCGTCGATTCGGTAGCGCTTCTCAATGAGCAGTTCTTC. Protein product: CASVDSVALLNEQFF.

This sequence joins TRBV19 and TRBJ1-2, with D tentatively TRBD1 (5 bases). The CDR3 contains 13 residues. Trimming shortened V by 5 bases and J by 3 bases, and 10 bases separated the two germline ends. Germline loops: CDR1 LNHDA, CDR2 SQIVND (reference sequence). The CDR3 bases are TGTGCCAGTAGTCCCCGCAGGGACTATGGCTACACCTTC. Amino acids: CASSPRRDYGYTF.

This rearrangement joins TRBV27 to TRBJ2-3; D is possibly TRBD2 (5 bases). Germline V gene lookup returns CDR1 MNHEY and CDR2 SMNVEV (reference sequence). V was clipped by 6 bases and J by 0 bases, with 10 bases between them. The CDR3 runs 14 residues. DNA of the CDR3: TGTGCCAGCAGGGACTTGTCTAGCACAGATACGCAGTATTTT. Protein sequence: CASRDLSSTDTQYF.

This sequence joins TRBV9 and TRBJ2-1; TRBD2 matches 10 bases. Per the germline V gene, CDR1 is SGDLS and CDR2 is YYNGEE. This CDR3 region has 16 residues. Losses at the gene ends were 2 bases for V and 6 bases for J; bases not matched to a gene: 8. This chain's CDR3 is CASSVGLAEFSNEQFF. For the CDR3, the DNA is TGTGCCAGCAGCGTTGGACTAGCGGAGTTCTCCAATGAGCAGTTCTTC.

This clone turned up a few times. The genes are TRBV7-9 and TRBJ2-7; TRBD1 agrees at 7 bases. V shed 5 bases and J 3 bases; nucleotides not matched to a gene: 4. CDR3 length equals 13 residues. In germline, CDR1 is SEHNR, CDR2 FQNEAQ (reference sequence). CDR3 in DNA: TGTGCCAGCAGCCCGGGACAGAGCTACGAGCAGTACTTC. Translated, it gives CASSPGQSYEQYF. The whole variable domain, filled in from reference TRBV7-9 and TRBJ2-7, reads DTGVSQNPRHKITKRGQNVTFRCDPISEHNRLYWYRQTLGQGPEFLTYFQNEAQLEKSRLLSDRFSAERPKGSFSTLEIQRTEQGDSAMYLCASSPGQSYEQYFGPGTRLTVT.

The chain couples TRBV10-3 to TRBJ2-3; 10 nucleotides align to TRBD2. Germline CDR1 ENHRY, CDR2 SYGVKD. The CDR3 totals 15 residues. V gave up 3 bases and J gave up 3 bases; unmatched junction bases: 3. The CDR3 loop is CAISELAGGTDTQYF. As DNA, the CDR3 is TGTGCCATCAGTGAATTAGCGGGGGGAACAGATACGCAGTATTTT.

The chain recombines TRBV19 with TRBJ1-2; tentative D call: TRBD1 (6 bases). The ends were cut back, 6 bases at V and 4 bases at J, with 12 bases in the middle. The length of the CDR3 is 13 residues. Germline values: CDR1 LNHDA, CDR2 SQIVND (reference sequence). The CDR3 coding sequence is TGTGCCAGTAGCTCCCGGGACACCTATGGCTACACCTTC. It translates to CASSSRDTYGYTF.

This chain's CDR3 is CSVALVSNEQFF. CDR3 in DNA: TGCAGCGTTGCTTTAGTATCAAATGAGCAGTTCTTC. The chain is built from TRBV29-1 and TRBJ2-1; D ambiguous. CDR3 length equals 12 residues. Trimming left V 4 bases short and J 7 bases short, with 11 bases between. Germline-derived CDR1 and CDR2 are SQVTM and ANQGSEA.